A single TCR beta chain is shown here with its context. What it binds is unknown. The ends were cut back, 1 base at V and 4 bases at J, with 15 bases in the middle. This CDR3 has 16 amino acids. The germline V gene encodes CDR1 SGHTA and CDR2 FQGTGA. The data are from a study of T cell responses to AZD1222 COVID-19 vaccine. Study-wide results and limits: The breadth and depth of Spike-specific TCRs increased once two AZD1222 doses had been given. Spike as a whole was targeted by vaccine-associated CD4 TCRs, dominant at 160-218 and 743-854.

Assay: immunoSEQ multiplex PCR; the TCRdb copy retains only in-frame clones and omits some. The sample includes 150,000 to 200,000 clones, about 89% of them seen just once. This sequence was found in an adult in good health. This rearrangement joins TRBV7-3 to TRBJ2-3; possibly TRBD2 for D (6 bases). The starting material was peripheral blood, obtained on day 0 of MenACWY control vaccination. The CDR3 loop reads CASSLSAGRGADTQYF. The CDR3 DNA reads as TGTGCCAGCAGCTTAAGTGCGGGCCGCGGGGCAGATACGCAGTATTTT.